This T cell receptor (beta chain) was observed in a study of breast tumors, draining lymph nodes, adjacent tissues. Study-wide points: Most tumor T cells seemingly derive from lymph node, then expand in tumor.

TCRdb passed the multiplex PCR reads through MiXCR, listing each CDR3 protein once. The sample holds tens of thousands of distinct CDR3 sequences, 45% to 65% seen once. This CDR3 has 19 residues. Concerning this clonotype: Its cognate antigen is unknown. One end of the junction does not line up with germline, which may come from a read error.

V gene TRBV12-3 or TRBV12-4 combines with J gene TRBJ2-2; 15 bases agree with TRBD2. The sequenced sample was breast tumor tissue. The sequence was collected from a female donor with breast cancer. Some clones in this sample may be carry-over from other donors' samples. CDR3 in DNA: TGTGCCAGCAGTACCATCGCCGGGACTAGCGGGGGGAACACCGGGGAGCCGTTTTTT. As protein: CASSTIAGTSGGNTGEPFF.